This T cell receptor beta chain was identified in a study of blood T cell repertoires in COVID-19. For the study at large: Material from acute and convalescent COVID-19 was sourced from the United States, Italy and Spain. PBMCs, B-cell-depleted T cells, or T cells were the source of the cDNA or gDNA that made up the material.

TCRdb keeps only in-frame clones here, not all; method: immunoSEQ multiplex PCR. The sample shows approximately 210,000 clones, approximately 85% of them seen only once. The specimen sequenced was peripheral blood. The TCR originated in an older woman with active or convalescent COVID-19.

The CDR3 spells CASSLKRLAGGSDTQYF. DNA of the CDR3: TGTGCCAGCAGCTTGAAGAGACTAGCGGGAGGGTCAGATACGCAGTATTTT. This chain connects TRBV5-4 to TRBJ2-3; 14 bases match TRBD2. V lost 1 base to trimming and J lost 4 bases; unmatched junction nucleotides: 5. CDR1 and CDR2 (germline): SGHNT, YYREEE (reference sequence). The CDR3 covers 17 residues.